The 21 T cell receptor beta chains listed next were all sequenced from one sample in a study of vaccination and CD4 T cells after COVID-19. Which antigens these TCRs recognize remains unknown. With the Oncomine TCR Beta short-read assay, DNA from cultured CD4+ T cells was sequenced. TCRdb used MiXCR to reprocess the PCR reads, holding one entry per CDR3 protein. The sample has some 22,000 distinct CDR3 sequences, 35% seen once; the top ten hold 8.6%. Time point meaning: late sampling 161 to 241 days after vaccination in a few convalescent patients. Treatment in this sample: approximately 10-day PBMC culture with coronavirus spike peptide pools or control peptides (ViraFEST assay). The sequencing used CD4+ T cells from blood, cultured in vitro, collected about 7 months after SARS-CoV-2 vaccination. These TCRs come from a human donor who had recovered from COVID-19.

The rearrangement uses TRBV7-2 and TRBJ2-5; 13 nucleotides align to TRBD2. CDR1 and CDR2 (germline): SGHTA, FQGNSA. V lost 2 bases to trimming and J lost 2 bases; unmatched junction nucleotides: 5. The CDR3 totals 17 residues. The CDR3 DNA reads as TGTGCCAGCAGCTTACGGACTAGCGGGAGTGTTCAAGAGACCCAGTACTTC. This encodes CASSLRTSGSVQETQYF.

This clonotype is a singleton in its sample. This chain joins TRBV28 and TRBJ2-3; D is uncertain. CDR3 length: 12 amino acids. The germline CDR1 and CDR2 sequences are MDHEN and SYDVKM. V was trimmed by 7 bases and J by 8 bases, leaving 13 bases between them. The CDR3 region is CASTISTSTQYF. CDR3 sequence (DNA): TGTGCCAGCACCATTTCGACTTCTACGCAGTATTTT.

This clonotype was seen only a few times. The chain links TRBV5-6 to TRBJ2-5, with D possibly matching TRBD2 (5 bases). This CDR3 comprises 13 residues. Trimming pared 4 bases from V and 0 bases from J, leaving 7 bases between. CDR1 is SGHDT, CDR2 YYEEEE, per germline. The CDR3 DNA reads TGTGCCAGCAGCCCCGGGGACCAAGAGACCCAGTACTTC. Protein product: CASSPGDQETQYF.

J is TRBJ1-2 and V is TRBV4-3; D is ambiguous. Trimming left V 1 base short and J 4 bases short, with 13 bases between. The V gene's germline CDR1 is LGHNA and CDR2 YSLEER. The CDR3 has 15 amino acids. The CDR3 sequence: CASSQVVRHSYGYTF. The CDR3 region has the DNA TGCGCCAGCAGCCAAGTCGTCCGCCATAGCTATGGCTACACCTTC.

This chain connects TRBV24-1 to TRBJ2-3; D is unclear. The V end was cut by 10 bases, the J end by 6 bases, with 10 bases between. The germline gives CDR1 KGHDR, CDR2 SFDVKD. CDR3 length equals 11 residues. This CDR3 is CATKQSDTQYF. The CDR3 DNA is TGTGCCACAAAACAGAGTGATACGCAGTATTTT.

The rearrangement links TRBV20-1 to TRBJ2-2, with D perhaps assigned TRBD1 or TRBD2 (5 bases each). Deletions cut 5 bases from V and 7 bases from J, with 14 bases between. This CDR3 spans 13 amino acids. Looked up from germline, CDR1 is DFQATT and CDR2 is SNEGSKA (reference sequence). The CDR3 DNA sequence: TGCAGTGCTCTGAGAGGGGAGTACGGGGAGCTGTTTTTT. This gives the protein CSALRGEYGELFF.

The chain couples TRBV10-3 to TRBJ1-1; no firm D call. This CDR3 has 13 amino acids. The germline gives CDR1 ENHRY, CDR2 SYGVKD. V lost 6 bases to trimming and J lost 2 bases, with 10 bases between them. This chain's CDR3 is CAIRDSGNTEAFF. The CDR3 bases are TGTGCCATCAGAGATTCCGGTAACACTGAAGCTTTCTTT.

This clonotype turned up a few times. The CDR3 DNA is TGTGCCAGTAGTAACATGGACGAGCAGTACTTC. This translates into CASSNMDEQYF. This chain joins TRBV19 and TRBJ2-7; no clear D. The CDR3 extends over 11 amino acids. Between the trimmed V and J ends, which lost 4 bases and 5 bases, there was a span of 6 bases. CDR1 LNHDA and CDR2 SQIVND come from the germline V gene (reference sequence).

J is TRBJ2-7 and V is TRBV20-1; D is uncertain. The germline CDR1 and CDR2 sequences are DFQATT and SNEGSKA (reference sequence). V dropped 2 bases and J dropped 5 bases, with 13 bases sitting between them. CDR3 length: 13 residues. This chain's CDR3 is CSARLVGRNEQYF. CDR3 nucleotide sequence: TGCAGTGCTAGACTCGTTGGTCGGAACGAGCAGTACTTC.

The CDR3 spells CASSLVRTSGEQYF. The CDR3 nucleotides read TGTGCCAGCAGCTTAGTTCGCACTTCGGGGGAGCAGTACTTC. The chain links TRBV7-2 to TRBJ2-7, with TRBD2 as a possible D gene (5 bases). Germline loops: CDR1 SGHTA, CDR2 FQGNSA. The CDR3 contains 14 residues. V was shortened by 1 base and J by 7 bases, with 14 bases between the two germline ends.

The J gene is TRBJ2-1, the V gene TRBV11-2; D is ambiguous. The V end was cut by 0 bases, the J end by 1 base, with 7 bases between. The CDR3 covers 15 residues. Germline V lookup: CDR1 SGHAT, CDR2 FQNNGV. The CDR3 nucleotides read TGTGCCAGCAGCTTAGATCGTATTTCCTACAATGAGCAGTTCTTC. Protein: CASSLDRISYNEQFF.

The chain employs TRBV29-1 and TRBJ1-1; D is perhaps TRBD1 (6 bases). Germline lookup yields CDR1 SQVTM and CDR2 ANQGSEA. The CDR3 length is 14 residues. V dropped 5 bases and J dropped 5 bases, with 18 bases sitting between them. CDR3 coding DNA: TGCAGCGTTTTGGACAGTAATAGGTTGACTGAAGCTTTCTTT. Its translation: CSVLDSNRLTEAFF.

V is TRBV28 and J is TRBJ1-2; D is uncertain. V shed 2 bases and J shed 7 bases, with 14 bases lying between them. This CDR3 spans 14 amino acids. CDR1 and CDR2 (germline): MDHEN, SYDVKM. CDR3: CASSLVDGRGGYTF. For the CDR3, the DNA is TGTGCCAGCAGTTTAGTCGACGGACGTGGTGGCTACACCTTC.

The chain uses TRBV7-9 and TRBJ1-1; 10 nucleotides line up with TRBD1. J lost 3 bases, V lost 5 bases, and 6 bases had no gene match. The CDR3 is made up of 15 amino acids. Germline loops: CDR1 SEHNR, CDR2 FQNEAQ (reference sequence). The CDR3 DNA follows: TGTGCCAGCAGCCCCTGGACAGGGGGGGACACTGAAGCTTTCTTT. This encodes CASSPWTGGDTEAFF.

On this clonotype: The junction differs from germline at one of its ends, possibly a read error. V gene TRBV7-6 combines with J gene TRBJ2-3; no firm D call. The CDR3 runs to 12 residues. Germline lookup yields CDR1 SGHVS and CDR2 FNYEAQ. The CDR3 bases are TGTGCTAGCAGCCCAGACACAGATACGCAGTATTTT. It codes for CASSPDTDTQYF.

The chain has TRBV10-3 and TRBJ1-1; D is undetermined. Trimming shortened V by 3 bases and J by 10 bases, and 15 bases separated the two germline ends. The CDR3 totals 13 residues. Germline lookup yields CDR1 ENHRY and CDR2 SYGVKD. The CDR3 here is CAISDQQETGAFF. The CDR3 DNA reads TGTGCCATCAGTGACCAGCAGGAGACGGGAGCTTTCTTT.

CDR3 in amino acids: CSASPGTSRIPYEQYF. For the CDR3, the DNA is TGCAGTGCTAGTCCCGGGACGTCCAGAATACCCTACGAGCAGTACTTC. The rearrangement uses TRBV20-1 and TRBJ2-7; D may match TRBD1 or TRBD2 (5 bases each). In germline, CDR1 is DFQATT, CDR2 SNEGSKA (reference sequence). CDR3 length: 16 residues. V lost 3 bases and J 2 bases, leaving 20 bases between the germline ends.

The rearrangement uses TRBV20-1 and TRBJ2-1; 9 nucleotides line up with TRBD1. Germline V gene lookup returns CDR1 DFQATT and CDR2 SNEGSKA (reference sequence). CDR3 length equals 15 residues. The junction had 5 bases not matched to a gene; V was cut back by 3 bases and J by 2 bases. The CDR3 bases are TGCAGTGCTAGCACAGGGGGCTCCCCCTACAATGAGCAGTTCTTC. It translates to CSASTGGSPYNEQFF.

V is TRBV20-1 and J is TRBJ2-7; TRBD2 is a possible D gene (6 bases). This CDR3 region has 11 residues. From germline, CDR1 is DFQATT and CDR2 SNEGSKA (reference sequence). The V end was cut by 3 bases, the J end by 7 bases, with 10 bases between. CDR3 amino acids: CSASGSREQYF. DNA of the CDR3: TGCAGTGCTAGCGGGAGCAGGGAGCAGTACTTC.

This clonotype was seen a few times. This chain connects TRBV6-1 to TRBJ2-7; D is unresolved. The CDR3 totals 14 residues. Looked up from germline, CDR1 is MNHNS and CDR2 is SASEGT. V dropped 6 bases and J dropped 0 bases, with 12 bases sitting between them. CDR3 coding DNA: TGTGCCAGCAGGCAGACAACCTACTCCTACGAGCAGTACTTC. As protein: CASRQTTYSYEQYF.

In its sample, this clonotype is hyperexpanded (1% or more). The chain employs TRBV6-1 and TRBJ1-2, with a tentative D call TRBD1 (6 bases). CDR3 length: 13 amino acids. Germline CDR1 reads MNHNS; CDR2 reads SASEGT. V lost 6 bases and J lost 4, with 12 bases in between. This CDR3 is CASSPGQIYGYTF. The CDR3, as DNA: TGTGCCAGCAGCCCTGGACAGATCTATGGCTACACCTTC.